This T cell receptor beta chain was identified in a study of CD8 T cells in Susac syndrome. This CDR3 comprises 14 residues. Trimming removed 6 bases at V and 2 bases at J, with 14 bases between. Germline assignment: CDR1 SEHNR and CDR2 FQNEAQ (reference sequence). A word on this clonotype: Its specificity is unknown.

The study, taken as a whole, reports: As the study acknowledged, the number of individuals in its TCR sequencing and HLA analysis was relatively small.

From blood CD8+ and CD4+ T cells, TCR beta sequences were generated. Negative magnetic isolation gave CD8+ and CD4+ cells; FACS enriched CD8+ TEMRA. A quantity of 0.5 to 1 ug RNA underwent reverse transcription using random hexamers. Across 54 Vbeta and 13 Jbeta, immunoSEQ multiplex PCR amplified TCR beta CDR3. TCRdb re-analysed the immunoSEQ multiplex PCR reads in MiXCR, keeping a single row per CDR3 protein. Of about 20,000 distinct CDR3 sequences in the sample, just under 95% were seen once. The sample taken for sequencing was CD8+ T cells from PBMCs. The origin of this receptor is a human donor in good health. This sequence joins TRBV7-9 and TRBJ2-7, with D perhaps matching TRBD1 (6 bases). Here the CDR3 reads CASSSPGHPYEQYF. CDR3 sequence (DNA): TGTGCCAGCAGTTCTCCGGGACACCCCTACGAGCAGTACTTC.